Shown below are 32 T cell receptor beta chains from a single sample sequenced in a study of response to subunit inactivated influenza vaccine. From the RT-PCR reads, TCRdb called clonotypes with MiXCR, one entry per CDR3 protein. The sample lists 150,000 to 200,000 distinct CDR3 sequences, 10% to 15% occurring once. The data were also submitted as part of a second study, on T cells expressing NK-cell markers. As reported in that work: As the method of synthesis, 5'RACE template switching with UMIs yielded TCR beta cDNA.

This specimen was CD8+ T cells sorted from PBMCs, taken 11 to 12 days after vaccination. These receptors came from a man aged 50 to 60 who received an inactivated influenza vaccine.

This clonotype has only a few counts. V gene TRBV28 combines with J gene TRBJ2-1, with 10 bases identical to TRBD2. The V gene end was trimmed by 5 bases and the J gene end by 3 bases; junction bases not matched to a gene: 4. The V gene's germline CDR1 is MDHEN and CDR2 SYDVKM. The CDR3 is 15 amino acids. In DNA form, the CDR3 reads TGTGCCAGCAGTGATACTAGCGGGGTCTACAATGAGCAGTTCTTC. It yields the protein CASSDTSGVYNEQFF.

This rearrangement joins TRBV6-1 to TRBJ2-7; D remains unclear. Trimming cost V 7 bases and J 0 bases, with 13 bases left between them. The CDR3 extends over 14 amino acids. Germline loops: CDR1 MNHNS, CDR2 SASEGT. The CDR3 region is CASTQSPSSYEQYF. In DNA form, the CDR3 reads TGTGCCAGCACCCAAAGTCCCAGCTCCTACGAGCAGTACTTC.

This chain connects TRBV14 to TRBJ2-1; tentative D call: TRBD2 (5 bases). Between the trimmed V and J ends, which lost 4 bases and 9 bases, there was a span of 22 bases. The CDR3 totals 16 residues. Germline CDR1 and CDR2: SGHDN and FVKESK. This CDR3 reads CASSRDADQLDPEQFF. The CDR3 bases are TGTGCCAGCAGCCGCGATGCGGACCAACTAGATCCTGAGCAGTTCTTC.

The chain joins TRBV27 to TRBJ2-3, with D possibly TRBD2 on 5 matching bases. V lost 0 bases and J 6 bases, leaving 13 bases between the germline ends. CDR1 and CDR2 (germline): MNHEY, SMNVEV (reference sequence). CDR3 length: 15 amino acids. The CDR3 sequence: CASSLSRALSDTQYF. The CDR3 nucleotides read TGTGCCAGCAGTTTATCGAGGGCCCTCTCTGATACGCAGTATTTT.

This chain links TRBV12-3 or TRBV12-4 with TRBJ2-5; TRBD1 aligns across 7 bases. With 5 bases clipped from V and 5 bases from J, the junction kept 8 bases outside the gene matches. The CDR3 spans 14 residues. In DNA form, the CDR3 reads TGTGCCAGCAGTCGCACAGGGGCACGGGAGACCCAGTACTTC. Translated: CASSRTGARETQYF.

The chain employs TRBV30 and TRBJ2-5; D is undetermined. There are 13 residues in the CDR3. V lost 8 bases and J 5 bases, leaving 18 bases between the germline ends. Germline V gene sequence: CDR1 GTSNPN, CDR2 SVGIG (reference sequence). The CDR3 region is CASSDRLLETQYF. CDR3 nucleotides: TGTGCCAGTTCAGATCGGCTACTGGAGACCCAGTACTTC.

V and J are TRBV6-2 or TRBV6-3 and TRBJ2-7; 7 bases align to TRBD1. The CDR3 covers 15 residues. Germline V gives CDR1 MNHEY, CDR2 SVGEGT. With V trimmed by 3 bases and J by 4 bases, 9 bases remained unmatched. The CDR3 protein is CASSYREQGPYEQYF. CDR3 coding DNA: TGTGCCAGCAGTTATCGGGAACAGGGGCCTTACGAGCAGTACTTC.

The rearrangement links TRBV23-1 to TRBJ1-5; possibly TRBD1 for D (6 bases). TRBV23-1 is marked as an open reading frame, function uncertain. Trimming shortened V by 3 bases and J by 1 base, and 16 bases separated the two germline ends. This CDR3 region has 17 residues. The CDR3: CASSQADSRGSNQPQHF. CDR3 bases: TGCGCCAGCAGTCAGGCGGACAGCCGGGGGAGCAATCAGCCCCAGCATTTT.

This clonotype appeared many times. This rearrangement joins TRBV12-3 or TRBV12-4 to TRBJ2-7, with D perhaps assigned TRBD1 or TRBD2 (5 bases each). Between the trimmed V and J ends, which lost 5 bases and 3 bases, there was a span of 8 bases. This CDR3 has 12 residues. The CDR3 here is CASSRGDYEQYF. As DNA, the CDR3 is TGTGCCAGCAGTCGAGGGGACTACGAGCAGTACTTC.

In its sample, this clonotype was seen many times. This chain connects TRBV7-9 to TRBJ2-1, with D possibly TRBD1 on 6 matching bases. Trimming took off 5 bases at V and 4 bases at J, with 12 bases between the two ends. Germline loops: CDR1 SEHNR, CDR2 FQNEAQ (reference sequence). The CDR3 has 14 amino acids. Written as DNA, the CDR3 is TGTGCCAGCAGCAGAGGGACATTTTACAATGAGCAGTTCTTC. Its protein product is CASSRGTFYNEQFF.

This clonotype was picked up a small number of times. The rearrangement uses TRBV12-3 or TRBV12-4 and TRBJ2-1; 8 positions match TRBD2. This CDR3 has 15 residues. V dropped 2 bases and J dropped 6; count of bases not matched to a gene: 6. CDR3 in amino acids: CASSLPSGGTNEQFF. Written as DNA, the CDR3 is TGTGCCAGCAGTTTACCAAGCGGGGGAACCAATGAGCAGTTCTTC.

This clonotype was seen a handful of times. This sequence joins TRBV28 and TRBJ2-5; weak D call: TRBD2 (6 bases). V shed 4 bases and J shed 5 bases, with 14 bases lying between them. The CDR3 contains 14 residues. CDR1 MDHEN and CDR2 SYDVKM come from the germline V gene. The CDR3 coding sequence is TGTGCCAGCAGTTCCCCCGCGGGGTGGGAGACCCAGTACTTC. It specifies CASSSPAGWETQYF.

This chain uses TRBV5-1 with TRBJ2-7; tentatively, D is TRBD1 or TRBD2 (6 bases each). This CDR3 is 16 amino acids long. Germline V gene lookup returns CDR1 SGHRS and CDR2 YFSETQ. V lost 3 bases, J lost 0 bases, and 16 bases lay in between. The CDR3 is CASSSPFGGPSYEQYF. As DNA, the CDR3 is TGCGCCAGCAGCTCCCCCTTTGGGGGGCCCTCCTACGAGCAGTACTTC. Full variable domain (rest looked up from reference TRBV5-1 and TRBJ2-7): KAGVTQTPRYLIKTRGQQVTLSCSPISGHRSVSWYQQTPGQGLQFLFEYFSETQRNKGNFPGRFSGRQFSNSRSEMNVSTLELGDSALYLCASSSPFGGPSYEQYFGPGTRLTVT.

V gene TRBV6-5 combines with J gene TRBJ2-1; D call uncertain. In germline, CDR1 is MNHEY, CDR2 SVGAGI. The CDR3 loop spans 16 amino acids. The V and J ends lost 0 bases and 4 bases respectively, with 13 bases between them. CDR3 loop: CASSYSGYNEYNEQFF. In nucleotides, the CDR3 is TGTGCCAGCAGTTACTCGGGGTACAACGAATACAATGAGCAGTTCTTC.

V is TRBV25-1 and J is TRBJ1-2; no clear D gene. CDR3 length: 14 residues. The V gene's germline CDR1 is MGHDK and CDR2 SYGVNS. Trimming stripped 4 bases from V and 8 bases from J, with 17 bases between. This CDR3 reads CASSGTSTGGGYTF. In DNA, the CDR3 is TGTGCCAGCAGTGGCACCTCCACCGGAGGGGGCTACACCTTC.

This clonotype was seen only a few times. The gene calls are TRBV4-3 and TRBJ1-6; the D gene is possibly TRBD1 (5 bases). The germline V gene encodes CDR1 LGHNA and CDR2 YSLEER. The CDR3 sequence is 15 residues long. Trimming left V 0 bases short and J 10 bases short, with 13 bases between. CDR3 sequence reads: CASSQDLGVGSPLHF. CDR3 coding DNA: TGCGCCAGCAGCCAAGATCTGGGGGTAGGGTCACCCCTCCACTTT.

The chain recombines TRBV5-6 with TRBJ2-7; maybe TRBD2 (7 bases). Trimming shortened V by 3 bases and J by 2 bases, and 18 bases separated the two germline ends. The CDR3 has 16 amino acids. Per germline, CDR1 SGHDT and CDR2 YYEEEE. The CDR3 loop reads CASSWGRRDYPYEQYF. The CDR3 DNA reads TGTGCCAGCAGCTGGGGGCGACGGGACTACCCCTACGAGCAGTACTTC.

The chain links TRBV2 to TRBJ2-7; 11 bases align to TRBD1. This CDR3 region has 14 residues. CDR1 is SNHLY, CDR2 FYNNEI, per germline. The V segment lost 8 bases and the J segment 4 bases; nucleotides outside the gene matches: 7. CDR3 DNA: TGTGCCAGCGTAGGGACAGGGGGTGTATACGAGCAGTACTTC. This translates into CASVGTGGVYEQYF.

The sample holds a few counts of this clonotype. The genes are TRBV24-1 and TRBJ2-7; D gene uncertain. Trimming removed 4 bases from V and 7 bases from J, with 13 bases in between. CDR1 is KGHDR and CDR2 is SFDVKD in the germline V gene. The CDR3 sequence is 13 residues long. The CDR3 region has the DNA TGTGCCACCAGTGACGGAAGGTTTAGTGAGCAGTACTTC. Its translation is CATSDGRFSEQYF.

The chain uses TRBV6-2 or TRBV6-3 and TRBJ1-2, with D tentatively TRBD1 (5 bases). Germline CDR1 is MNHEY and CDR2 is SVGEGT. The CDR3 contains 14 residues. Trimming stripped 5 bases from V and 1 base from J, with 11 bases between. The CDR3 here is CASSRTPVNYGYTF. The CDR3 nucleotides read TGTGCCAGCAGTCGGACACCCGTTAACTATGGCTACACCTTC.

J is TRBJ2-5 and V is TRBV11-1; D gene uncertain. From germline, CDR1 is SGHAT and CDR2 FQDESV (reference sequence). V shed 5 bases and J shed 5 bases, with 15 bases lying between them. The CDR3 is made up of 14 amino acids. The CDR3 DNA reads TGTGCCAGCAGCCCAACGAGGATGGGGGAGACCCAGTACTTC. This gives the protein CASSPTRMGETQYF.

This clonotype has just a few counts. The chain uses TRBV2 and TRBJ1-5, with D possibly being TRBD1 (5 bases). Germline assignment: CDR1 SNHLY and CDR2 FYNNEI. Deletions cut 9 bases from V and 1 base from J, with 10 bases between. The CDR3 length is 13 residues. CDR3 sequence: CASEPGSNQPQHF. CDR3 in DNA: TGTGCCAGTGAACCAGGGAGCAATCAGCCCCAGCATTTT.

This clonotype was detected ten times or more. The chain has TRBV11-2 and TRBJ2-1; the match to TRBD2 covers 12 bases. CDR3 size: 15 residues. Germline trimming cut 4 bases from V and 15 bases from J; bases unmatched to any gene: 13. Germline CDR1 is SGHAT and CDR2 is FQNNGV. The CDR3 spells CASSYGVPSGGDGFF. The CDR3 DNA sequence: TGTGCCAGCAGCTATGGGGTTCCTAGCGGGGGGGATGGGTTCTTC.

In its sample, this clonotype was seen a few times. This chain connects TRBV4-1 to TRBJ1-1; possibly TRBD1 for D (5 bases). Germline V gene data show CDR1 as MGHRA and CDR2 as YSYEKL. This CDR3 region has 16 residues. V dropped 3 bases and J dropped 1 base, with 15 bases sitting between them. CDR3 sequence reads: CASSHWRGGPNTEAFF. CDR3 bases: TGCGCCAGCAGCCACTGGAGGGGAGGACCGAACACTGAAGCTTTCTTT.

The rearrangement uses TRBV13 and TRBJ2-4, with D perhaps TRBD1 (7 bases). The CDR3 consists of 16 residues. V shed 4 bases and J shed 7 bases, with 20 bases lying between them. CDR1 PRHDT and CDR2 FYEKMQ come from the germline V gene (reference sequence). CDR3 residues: CASSYGRGVVMNIQYF. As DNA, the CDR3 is TGTGCCAGCAGCTACGGCAGGGGGGTTGTTATGAACATTCAGTACTTC.

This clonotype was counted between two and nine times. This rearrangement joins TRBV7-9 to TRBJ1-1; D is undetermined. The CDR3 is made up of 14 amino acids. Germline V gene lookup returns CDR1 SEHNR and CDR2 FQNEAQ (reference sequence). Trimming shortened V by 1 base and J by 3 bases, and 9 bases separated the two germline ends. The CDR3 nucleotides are TGTGCCAGCAGCTTAGTTACCGGGTACACTGAAGCTTTCTTT. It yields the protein CASSLVTGYTEAFF.

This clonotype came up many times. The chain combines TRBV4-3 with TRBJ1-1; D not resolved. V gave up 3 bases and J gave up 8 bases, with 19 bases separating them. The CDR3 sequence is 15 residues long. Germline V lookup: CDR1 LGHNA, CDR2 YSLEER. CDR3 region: CASSQTTGPLGEAFF. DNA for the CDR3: TGCGCCAGCAGCCAGACGACCGGCCCCCTAGGCGAAGCTTTCTTT.

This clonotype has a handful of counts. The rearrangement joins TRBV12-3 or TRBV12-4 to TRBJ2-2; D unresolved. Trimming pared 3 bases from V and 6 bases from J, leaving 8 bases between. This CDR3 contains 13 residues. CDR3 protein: CASSLDPAGELFF. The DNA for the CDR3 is TGTGCCAGCAGTTTGGACCCCGCCGGGGAGCTGTTTTTT.

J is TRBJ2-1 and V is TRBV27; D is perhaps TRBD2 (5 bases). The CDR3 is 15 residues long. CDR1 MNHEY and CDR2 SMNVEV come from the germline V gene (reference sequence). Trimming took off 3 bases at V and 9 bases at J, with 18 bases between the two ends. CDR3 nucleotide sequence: TGTGCCAGCAGTTTTCAGCTTGACGGGGATGGTGAGCAGTTCTTC. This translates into CASSFQLDGDGEQFF.

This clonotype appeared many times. This CDR3 reads CASSINPGGMNTEAFF. The CDR3 DNA follows: TGTGCCAGCAGCATAAATCCAGGGGGGATGAACACTGAAGCTTTCTTT. V gene TRBV7-2 combines with J gene TRBJ1-1; 7 nucleotides match TRBD1. The V gene's germline CDR1 is SGHTA and CDR2 FQGNSA. V was clipped by 5 bases and J by 0 bases; unmatched bases: 9. The CDR3 has 16 residues.

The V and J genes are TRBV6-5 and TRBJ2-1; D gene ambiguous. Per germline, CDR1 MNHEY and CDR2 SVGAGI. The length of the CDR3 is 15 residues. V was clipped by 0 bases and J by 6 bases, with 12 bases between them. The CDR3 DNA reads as TGTGCCAGCAGTTACTCGTCTTGGTTTGGCAATGAGCAGTTCTTC. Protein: CASSYSSWFGNEQFF.

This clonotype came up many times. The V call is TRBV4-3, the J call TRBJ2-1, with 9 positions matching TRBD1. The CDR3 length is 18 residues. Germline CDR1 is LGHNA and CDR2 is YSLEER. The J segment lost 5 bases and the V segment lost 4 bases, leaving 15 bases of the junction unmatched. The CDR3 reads CASSRELAGTGSDNEQFF. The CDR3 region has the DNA TGCGCCAGCAGCCGAGAACTAGCCGGGACAGGGTCGGACAATGAGCAGTTCTTC.